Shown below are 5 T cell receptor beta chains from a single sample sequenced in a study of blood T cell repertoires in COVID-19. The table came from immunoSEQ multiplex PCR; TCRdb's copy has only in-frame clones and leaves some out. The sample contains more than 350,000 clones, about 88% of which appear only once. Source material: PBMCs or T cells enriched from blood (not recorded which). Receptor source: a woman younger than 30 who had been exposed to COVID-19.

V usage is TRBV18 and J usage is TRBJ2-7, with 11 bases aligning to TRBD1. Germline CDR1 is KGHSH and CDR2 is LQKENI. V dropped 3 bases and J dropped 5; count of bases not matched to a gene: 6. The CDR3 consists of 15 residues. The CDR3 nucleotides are TGTGCCAGCTCACCGGACAGGGGGCGCTTGGACGAGCAGTACTTC. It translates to CASSPDRGRLDEQYF.

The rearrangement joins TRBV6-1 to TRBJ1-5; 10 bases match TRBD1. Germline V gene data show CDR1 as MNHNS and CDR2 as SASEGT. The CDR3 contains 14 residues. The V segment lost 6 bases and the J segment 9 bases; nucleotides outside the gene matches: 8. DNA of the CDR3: TGTGCCAGCAGACCCGGGACAGGGGATATGCCCCAGCATTTT. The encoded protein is CASRPGTGDMPQHF.

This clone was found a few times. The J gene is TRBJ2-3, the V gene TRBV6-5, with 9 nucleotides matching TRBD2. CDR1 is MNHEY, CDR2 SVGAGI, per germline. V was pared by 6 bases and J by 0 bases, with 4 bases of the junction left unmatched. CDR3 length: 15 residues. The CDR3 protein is CASRPLAGSTDTQYF. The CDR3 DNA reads TGTGCCAGCAGGCCTCTAGCGGGGAGCACAGATACGCAGTATTTT.

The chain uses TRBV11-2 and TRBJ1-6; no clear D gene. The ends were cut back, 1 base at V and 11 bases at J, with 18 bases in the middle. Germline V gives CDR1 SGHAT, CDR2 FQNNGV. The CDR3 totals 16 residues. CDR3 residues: CASSLGQALSGAPLHF. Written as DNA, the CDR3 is TGTGCCAGCAGCTTAGGGCAGGCCCTATCTGGTGCACCCCTCCACTTT.

The CDR3 loop reads CASSDQTGTGGYTF. Here the CDR3 DNA reads TGTGCCAGCAGCGACCAAACAGGGACCGGGGGCTACACCTTC. This rearrangement joins TRBV7-2 to TRBJ1-2, with a tentative D call TRBD1 (6 bases). Germline V lookup: CDR1 SGHTA, CDR2 FQGNSA. The CDR3 spans 14 residues. Trimming took 5 bases from V and 8 from J, leaving 18 bases between them.